Sequencing of this T cell receptor (beta chain) was carried out in a study of early T cells in non-severe SARS-CoV-2 infection. TCRdb itself ran the 5' RACE reads through MiXCR, one entry per CDR3 protein. The sample holds some 40,000 distinct CDR3 sequences; around 5.4% are singletons and the top ten take about 4.7%. This clonotype has at least ten counts. V shed 0 bases, J shed 3 bases, and the junction held 2 bases outside the gene matches. The CDR3 covers 16 residues. Germline V CDR1 and CDR2: SGHTA, FQGTGA. The sequence derives from an adult who was a healthcare worker with PCR-confirmed SARS-CoV-2 infection or an uninfected control (not recorded which). The specimen was whole blood, collected at baseline. The rearrangement uses TRBV7-3 and TRBJ2-1; 10 bases are a match to TRBD2. The DNA for the CDR3 is TGTGCCAGCAGCTTAACGGGGACTAGCGTCTACAATGAGCAGTTCTTC. Protein: CASSLTGTSVYNEQFF.